The entry that follows covers one TCR beta chain sequence. Time point of the sample: pre-sensitization, week 0. Documented treatment: therapeutic diphenylcyclopropenone sensitization with weekly scalp DPC. These data are taken from a study of human T cells and chemical hapten exposure. As for the study in general: Once 0.01% DPC had been applied to the upper back by patch test, readings were taken at 6 days.

CDR3 size: 15 residues. Germline CDR1 is SGHRS and CDR2 is YFSETQ. The ends were cut back, 4 bases at V and 0 bases at J, with 11 bases in the middle. TCRdb processed the RACE reads anew with MiXCR; each CDR3 protein has one entry. The data show some 250,000 distinct CDR3 sequences, roughly 7.7% seen once. The receptor's source is a man aged 18-30 years with alopecia areata. Some clones in this sample may be carry-over from other donors' samples. The rearrangement joins TRBV5-1 to TRBJ1-3, with TRBD1 as a possible D gene (5 bases). The source material was whole blood, sampled in connection with sensitization to the hapten diphenylcyclopropenone (DPC). CDR3 nucleotide sequence: TGCGCCAGCAGCGAACAGGAGGCCTCTGGAAACACCATATATTTT. This translates into CASSEQEASGNTIYF.